This T cell receptor (beta chain) was found in a study of identical twins. Findings and limits, study-wide: The degree of excess twin sharing was weaker in beta out-of-frame sequences. There were fewer insertions in abundant cord blood beta clonotypes, but memory repertoires showed no such pattern.

A universal primer site was incorporated via template switching, and the cDNA contained unique molecular identifiers. A single record per CDR3 protein comes from TCRdb applying MiXCR to the 5' RACE reads. Altogether roughly 230,000 distinct CDR3 sequences are present, about 8.5% being singletons, with the ten largest covering 2.5% to 3.5%. This clonotype was seen a few times. What it binds is not known. CDR3 length: 17 residues. Trimming stripped 0 bases from V and 7 bases from J, with 18 bases between. Per the germline V gene, CDR1 is SGHAT and CDR2 is FQNNGV. These same records also appear under a second study, on yellow fever vaccine responses in identical twins.

The V and J genes are TRBV11-2 and TRBJ2-2, with D possibly being TRBD2 (5 bases). The TCR originated in a woman under 30 in good health. What was sequenced was CD8+ T cells sorted from blood. The CDR3 is CASSLEGLAILSGELFF. DNA for the CDR3: TGTGCCAGCAGCTTAGAAGGGCTAGCTATTTTAAGCGGGGAGCTGTTTTTT.